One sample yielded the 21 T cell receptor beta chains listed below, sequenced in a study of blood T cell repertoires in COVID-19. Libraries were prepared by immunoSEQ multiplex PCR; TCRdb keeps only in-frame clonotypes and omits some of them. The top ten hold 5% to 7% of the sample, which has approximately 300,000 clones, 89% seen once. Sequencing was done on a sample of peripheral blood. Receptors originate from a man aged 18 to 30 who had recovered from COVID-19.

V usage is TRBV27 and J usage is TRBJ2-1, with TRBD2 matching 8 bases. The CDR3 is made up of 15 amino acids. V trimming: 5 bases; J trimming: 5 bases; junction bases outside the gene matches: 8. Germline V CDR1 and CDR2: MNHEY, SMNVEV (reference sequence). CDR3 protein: CASSPGTRVHNEQFF. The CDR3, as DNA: TGTGCCAGCAGTCCCGGGACTAGAGTTCACAATGAGCAGTTCTTC.

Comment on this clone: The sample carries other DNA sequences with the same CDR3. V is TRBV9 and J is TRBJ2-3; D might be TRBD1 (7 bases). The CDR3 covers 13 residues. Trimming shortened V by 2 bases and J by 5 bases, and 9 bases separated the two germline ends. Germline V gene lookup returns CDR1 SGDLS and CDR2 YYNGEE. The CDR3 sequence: CASSVQGGDTQYF. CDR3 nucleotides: TGTGCCAGCAGCGTCCAGGGGGGAGATACGCAGTATTTT.

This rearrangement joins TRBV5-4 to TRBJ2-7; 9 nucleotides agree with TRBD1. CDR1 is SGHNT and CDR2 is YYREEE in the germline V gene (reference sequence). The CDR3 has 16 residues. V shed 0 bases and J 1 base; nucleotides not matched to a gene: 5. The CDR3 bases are TGTGCCAGCAGCTTGGCAGGGACAGGGTCTTCCTACGAGCAGTACTTC. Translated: CASSLAGTGSSYEQYF.

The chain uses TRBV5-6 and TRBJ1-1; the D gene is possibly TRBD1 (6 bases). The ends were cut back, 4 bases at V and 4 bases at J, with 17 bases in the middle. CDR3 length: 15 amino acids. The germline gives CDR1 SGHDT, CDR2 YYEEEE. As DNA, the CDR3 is TGTGCCAGCAGCCTTCCCGACAGGTCAGGCACTGAAGCTTTCTTT. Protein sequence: CASSLPDRSGTEAFF.

The CDR3 sequence is CASSRYSPYTDTQYF. Written as DNA, the CDR3 is TGTGCCAGCAGCCGATACAGTCCCTACACAGATACGCAGTATTTT. The genes are TRBV7-6 and TRBJ2-3, with D unclear. The CDR3 covers 15 residues. V lost 5 bases to trimming and J lost 2 bases, with 14 bases between them. In germline, CDR1 is SGHVS, CDR2 FNYEAQ. Together with reference TRBV7-6 and TRBJ2-3, the CDR3 gives the full variable domain: GAGVSQSPRYKVTKRGQDVALRCDPISGHVSLYWYRQALGQGPEFLTYFNYEAQQDKSGLPNDRFSAERPEGSISTLTIQRTEQRDSAMYRCASSRYSPYTDTQYFGPGTRLTVL.

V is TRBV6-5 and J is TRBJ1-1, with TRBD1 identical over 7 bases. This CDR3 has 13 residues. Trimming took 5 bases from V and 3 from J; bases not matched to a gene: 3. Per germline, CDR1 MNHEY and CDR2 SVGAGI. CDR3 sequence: CASSRDSYTEAFF. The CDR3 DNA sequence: TGTGCCAGCAGTCGGGACAGTTACACTGAAGCTTTCTTT.

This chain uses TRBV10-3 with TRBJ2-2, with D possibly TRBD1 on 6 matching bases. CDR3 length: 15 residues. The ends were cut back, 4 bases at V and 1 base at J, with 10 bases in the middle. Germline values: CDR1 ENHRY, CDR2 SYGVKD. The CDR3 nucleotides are TGTGCCATCAGTGTTTCAGGGGTGAACACCGGGGAGCTGTTTTTT. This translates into CAISVSGVNTGELFF.

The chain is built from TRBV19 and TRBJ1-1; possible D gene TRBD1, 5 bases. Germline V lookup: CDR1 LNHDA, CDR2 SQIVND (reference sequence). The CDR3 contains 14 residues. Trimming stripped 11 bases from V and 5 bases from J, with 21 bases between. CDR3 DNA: TGTGCCGGACGGCCCTCGGGGGTTGAGACTGAAGCTTTCTTT. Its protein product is CAGRPSGVETEAFF.

CDR3 sequence reads: CSVGGGASNIQYF. CDR3 nucleotides: TGCAGCGTTGGAGGGGGCGCGTCGAACATTCAGTACTTC. The V and J genes are TRBV29-1 and TRBJ2-4; 7 positions agree with TRBD1. The V and J ends lost 4 bases and 7 bases, in that order; junction bases with no gene match: 7. The V gene's germline CDR1 is SQVTM and CDR2 ANQGSEA. This CDR3 comprises 13 residues.

CDR3 bases: TGTGCCAGCAGTTCCCCTCGCGGCAGCGGTGAGACCCAGTACTTC. Its protein product is CASSSPRGSGETQYF. The chain recombines TRBV6-5 with TRBJ2-5; possibly TRBD2 for D (5 bases). Germline V lookup: CDR1 MNHEY, CDR2 SVGAGI. There are 15 residues in the CDR3. Trimming took off 4 bases at V and 5 bases at J, with 17 bases between the two ends.

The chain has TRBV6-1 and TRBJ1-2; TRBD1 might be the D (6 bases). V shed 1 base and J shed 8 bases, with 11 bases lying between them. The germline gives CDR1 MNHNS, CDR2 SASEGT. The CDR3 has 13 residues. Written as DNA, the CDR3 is TGTGCCAGCAGTGAAGTACAGGGTGAGGGCTACACCTTC. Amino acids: CASSEVQGEGYTF.

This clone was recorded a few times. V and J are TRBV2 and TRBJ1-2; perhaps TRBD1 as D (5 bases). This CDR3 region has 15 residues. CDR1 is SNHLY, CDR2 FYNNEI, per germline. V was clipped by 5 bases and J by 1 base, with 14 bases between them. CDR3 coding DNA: TGTGCCAGCAGTATTCGAGGGGAGGGTAACTATGGCTACACCTTC. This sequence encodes CASSIRGEGNYGYTF.

The CDR3: CASGPGETQYF. In DNA, the CDR3 is TGTGCCAGCGGCCCCGGGGAGACCCAGTACTTC. The chain couples TRBV27 to TRBJ2-5; the D is unclear. V shed 8 bases and J shed 5 bases, with 9 bases lying between them. There are 11 residues in the CDR3. Germline CDR1 is MNHEY and CDR2 is SMNVEV (reference sequence).

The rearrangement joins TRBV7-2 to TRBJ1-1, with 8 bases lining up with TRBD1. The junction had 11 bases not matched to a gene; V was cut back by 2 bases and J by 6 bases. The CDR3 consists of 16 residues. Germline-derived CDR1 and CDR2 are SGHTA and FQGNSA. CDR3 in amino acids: CASSLLGQGARAEAFF. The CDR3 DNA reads TGTGCCAGCAGCTTACTGGGGCAGGGGGCGAGGGCTGAAGCTTTCTTT.

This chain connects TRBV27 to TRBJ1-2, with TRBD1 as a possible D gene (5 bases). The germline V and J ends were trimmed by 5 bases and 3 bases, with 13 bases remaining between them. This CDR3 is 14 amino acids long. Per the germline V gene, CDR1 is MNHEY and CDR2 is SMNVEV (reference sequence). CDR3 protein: CASSPGGSDYGYTF. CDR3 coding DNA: TGTGCCAGCAGTCCGGGGGGATCGGACTATGGCTACACCTTC.

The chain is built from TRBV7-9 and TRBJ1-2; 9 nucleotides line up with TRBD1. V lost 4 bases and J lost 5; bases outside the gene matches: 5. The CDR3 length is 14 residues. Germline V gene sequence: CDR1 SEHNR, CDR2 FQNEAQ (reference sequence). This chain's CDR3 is CASSSRDREYGYTF. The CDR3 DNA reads TGTGCCAGCAGCTCGAGGGACAGGGAGTATGGCTACACCTTC. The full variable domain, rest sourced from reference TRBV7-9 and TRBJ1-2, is DTGVSQNPRHKITKRGQNVTFRCDPISEHNRLYWYRQTLGQGPEFLTYFQNEAQLEKSRLLSDRFSAERPKGSFSTLEIQRTEQGDSAMYLCASSSRDREYGYTFGSGTRLTVV.

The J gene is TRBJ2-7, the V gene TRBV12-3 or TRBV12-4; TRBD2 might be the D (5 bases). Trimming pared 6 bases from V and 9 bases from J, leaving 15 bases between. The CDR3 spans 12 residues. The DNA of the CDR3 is TGTGCCAGCAGCCGGGGAGACTCGGGGCAGTACTTC. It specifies CASSRGDSGQYF.

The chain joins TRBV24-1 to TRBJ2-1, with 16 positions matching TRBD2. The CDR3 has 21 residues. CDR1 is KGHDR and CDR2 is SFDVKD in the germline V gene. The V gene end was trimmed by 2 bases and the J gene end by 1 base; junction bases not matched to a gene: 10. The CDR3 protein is CATSDSNSGLAGGESYNEQFF. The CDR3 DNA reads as TGTGCCACCAGTGATTCCAACTCGGGACTAGCGGGAGGGGAGTCCTACAATGAGCAGTTCTTC.

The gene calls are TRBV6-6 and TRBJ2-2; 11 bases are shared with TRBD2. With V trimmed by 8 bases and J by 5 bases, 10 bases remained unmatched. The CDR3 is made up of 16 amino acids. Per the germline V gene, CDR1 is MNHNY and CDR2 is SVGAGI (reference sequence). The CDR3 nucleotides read TGTGCCAGCCGCTTTACCCTAGCGGGAGGAACCGGGGAGCTGTTTTTT. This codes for CASRFTLAGGTGELFF.

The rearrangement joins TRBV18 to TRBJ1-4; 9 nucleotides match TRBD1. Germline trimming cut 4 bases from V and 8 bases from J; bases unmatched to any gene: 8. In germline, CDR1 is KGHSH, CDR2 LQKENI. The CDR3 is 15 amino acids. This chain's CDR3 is CASSLRRDREEKLFF. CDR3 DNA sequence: TGTGCCAGCTCACTTCGCCGGGACAGGGAAGAAAAACTGTTTTTT.

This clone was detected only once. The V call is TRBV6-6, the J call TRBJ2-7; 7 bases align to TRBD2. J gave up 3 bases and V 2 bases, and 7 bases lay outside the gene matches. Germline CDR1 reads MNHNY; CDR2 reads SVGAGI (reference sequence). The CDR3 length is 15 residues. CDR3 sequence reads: CASSYGLAEFYEQYF. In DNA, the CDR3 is TGTGCCAGCAGTTACGGGCTAGCGGAGTTCTACGAGCAGTACTTC.